Shown below are 3 T cell receptor beta chains from a single sample sequenced in a study of T cell responses to AZD1222 COVID-19 vaccine. The table came from immunoSEQ multiplex PCR; TCRdb's copy has only in-frame clones and leaves some out. The sample includes 120,000 to 150,000 clones, around 90% of them seen just once. The starting material was peripheral blood, obtained on day 0 of AZD1222 vaccination. These receptor sequences come from an adult in good health.

This sequence joins TRBV7-3 and TRBJ2-3; TRBD2 aligns across 12 bases. This CDR3 has 16 amino acids. Unmatched junction bases numbered 5, after V lost 2 bases and J lost 5 bases. The V gene's germline CDR1 is SGHTA and CDR2 FQGTGA. The CDR3 DNA is TGTGCCAGCAGCTTAGGACTAGCGGGGTCGCTAGATACGCAGTATTTT. It is translated as CASSLGLAGSLDTQYF.

This clone was observed a few times. This chain uses TRBV7-9 with TRBJ1-2, with unresolved D. CDR3 length: 15 amino acids. Germline V gene sequence: CDR1 SEHNR, CDR2 FQNEAQ (reference sequence). V lost 5 bases to trimming and J lost 5 bases, with 18 bases between them. The CDR3 loop reads CASSATSGIRYGYTF. The CDR3 DNA follows: TGTGCCAGCAGCGCCACTTCCGGGATACGGTATGGCTACACCTTC.

This clone was detected only a few times. The chain employs TRBV4-2 and TRBJ1-2; D may be TRBD1 (5 bases). The length of the CDR3 is 14 residues. Trimming removed 3 bases at V and 3 bases at J, with 11 bases between. Germline CDR1 is LGHNA and CDR2 is YNFKEQ. In DNA, the CDR3 is TGTGCCAGCAGCCAGGGGGGAGGGTACTATGGCTACACCTTC. Encoded protein: CASSQGGGYYGYTF.